This T cell receptor beta chain was documented in a study of T cells in narcolepsy. About the research overall: Healthy controls were enrolled alongside patients with narcolepsy type 1 or type 2. Overall study results and limits: Autoreactive clonotypes reportedly recurred in blood of same and different patients, not controls. No autoreactive T cell clone sequences appeared in some memory CD4+ repertoires. Same-patient CSF and blood CD4+ T cell clonotypes included HCRT-specific and TRIB2-specific autoreactive ones.

Here immunoSEQ multiplex PCR was the method, and the copy in TCRdb shows in-frame clones only, minus some. Among around 30,000 clones, approximately 80% were seen once, and the ten largest hold about 2.5%. The germline CDR1 and CDR2 sequences are SGHRS and YFSETQ. The V and J ends lost 2 bases and 11 bases respectively, with 17 bases between them. This CDR3 spans 14 amino acids. In the case of this clone: Its antigen remains unknown.

The specimen sequenced was memory (CD45RA-) CD4+ T cells from blood. The chain is built from TRBV5-1 and TRBJ1-5; D perhaps matches TRBD1 (5 bases). This TCR was recovered from a human donor in good health. The CDR3 is CASSFDGSGGAQHF. CDR3 sequence (DNA): TGCGCCAGCAGCTTCGACGGGTCCGGGGGTGCCCAGCATTTT.